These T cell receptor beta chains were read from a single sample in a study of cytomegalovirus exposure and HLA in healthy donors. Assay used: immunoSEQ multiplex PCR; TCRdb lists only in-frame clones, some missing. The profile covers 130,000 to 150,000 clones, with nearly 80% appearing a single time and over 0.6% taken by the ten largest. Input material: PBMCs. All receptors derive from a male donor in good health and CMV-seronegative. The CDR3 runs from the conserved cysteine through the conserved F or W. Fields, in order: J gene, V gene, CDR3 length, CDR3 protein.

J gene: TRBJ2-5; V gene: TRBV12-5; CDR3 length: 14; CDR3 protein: CASGLGLEKETQYF
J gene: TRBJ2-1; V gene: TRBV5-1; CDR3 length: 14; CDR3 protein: CASSRDRGHNEQFF
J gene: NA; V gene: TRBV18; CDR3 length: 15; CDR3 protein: CASSPTSGSVYEQYF
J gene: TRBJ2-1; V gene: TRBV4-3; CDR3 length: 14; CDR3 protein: CASSQKDAGNEQFF
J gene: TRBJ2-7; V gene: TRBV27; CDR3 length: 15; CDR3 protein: CASSLAGTGPYEQYF
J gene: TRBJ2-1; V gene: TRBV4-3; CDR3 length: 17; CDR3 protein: CASSQGTSGASYNEQFF
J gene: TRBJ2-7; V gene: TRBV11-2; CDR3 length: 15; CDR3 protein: CASSLGVAGAYEQYF
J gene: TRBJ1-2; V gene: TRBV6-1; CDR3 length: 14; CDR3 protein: CASSVDRGRNGYTF
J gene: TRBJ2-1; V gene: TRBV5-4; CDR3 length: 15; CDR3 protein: CASSSSGGNYNEQFF
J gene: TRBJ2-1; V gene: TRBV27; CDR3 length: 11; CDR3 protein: CASSFVNEQFF
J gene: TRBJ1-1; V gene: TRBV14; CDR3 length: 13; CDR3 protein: CASSQQDTTEAFF
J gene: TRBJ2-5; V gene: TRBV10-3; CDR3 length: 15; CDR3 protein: CAISDPGQGRETQYF
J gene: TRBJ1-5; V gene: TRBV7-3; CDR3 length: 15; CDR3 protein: CASSLRQSGDQPQHF
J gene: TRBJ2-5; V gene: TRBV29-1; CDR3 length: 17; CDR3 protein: CSVEDLRDSGKEETQYF
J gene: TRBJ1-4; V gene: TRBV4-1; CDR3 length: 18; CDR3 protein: CASSQDSRTGATNEKLFF
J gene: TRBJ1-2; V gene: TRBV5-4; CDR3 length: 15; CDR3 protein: CASSSMTAVNYGYTF
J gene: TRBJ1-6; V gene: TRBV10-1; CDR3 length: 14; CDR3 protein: CASKRSQGNSPLHF
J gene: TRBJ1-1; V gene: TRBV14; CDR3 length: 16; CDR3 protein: CASSHPGGVTGTEAFF
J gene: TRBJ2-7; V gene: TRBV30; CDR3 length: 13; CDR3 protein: CAWSAGVSYEQYF
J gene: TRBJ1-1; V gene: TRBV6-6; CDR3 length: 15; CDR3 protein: CASSLRQRSSTEAFF
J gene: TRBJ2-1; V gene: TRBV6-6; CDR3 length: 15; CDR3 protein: CASRSSGGVHNEQFF
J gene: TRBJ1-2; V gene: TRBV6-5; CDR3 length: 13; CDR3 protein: CASSDQGHYGYTF
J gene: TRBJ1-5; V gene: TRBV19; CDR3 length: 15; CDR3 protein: CASSRGLNSNQPQHF
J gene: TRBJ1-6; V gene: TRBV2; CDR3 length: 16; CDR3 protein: CASRKQGSSYNSPLHF
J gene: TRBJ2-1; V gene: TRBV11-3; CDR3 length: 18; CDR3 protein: CASSARTSGSFSYNEQFF
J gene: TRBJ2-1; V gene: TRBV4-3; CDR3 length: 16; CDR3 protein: CASSQDYTRGRMEQFF
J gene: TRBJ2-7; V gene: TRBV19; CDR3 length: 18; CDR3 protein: CASSIGWGLAGAPYEQYF
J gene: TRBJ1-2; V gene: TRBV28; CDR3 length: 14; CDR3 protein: CASSLPGQSGGYTF
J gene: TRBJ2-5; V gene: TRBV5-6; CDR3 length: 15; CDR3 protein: CASSLVQGAGETQYF
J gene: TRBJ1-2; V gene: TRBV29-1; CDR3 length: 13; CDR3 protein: CSVARGQGDGYTF
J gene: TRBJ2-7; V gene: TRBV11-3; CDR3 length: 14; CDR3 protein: CASSRRGVSYEQYF
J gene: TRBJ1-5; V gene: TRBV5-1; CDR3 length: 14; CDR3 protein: CASSLSGPNQPQHF
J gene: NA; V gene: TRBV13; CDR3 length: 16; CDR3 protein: CASSSRLAERFYEQYF
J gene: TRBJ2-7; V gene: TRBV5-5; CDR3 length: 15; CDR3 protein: CASSSGGTASYEQYF
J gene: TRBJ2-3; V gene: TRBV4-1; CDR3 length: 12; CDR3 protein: CASSQQAHTQYF